Many counts were recorded for the clone carrying this T cell receptor beta chain. Its matching antigen is unknown. TCRdb used MiXCR to reprocess the multiplex PCR reads, holding one entry per CDR3 protein. The data contain around 43,000 distinct CDR3 sequences, about 21% of them seen just once; the ten biggest clones take up 7.5% to 9.5%. The data were taken from a study of breast tumors, draining lymph nodes, adjacent tissues. General study points: Luminal-like breast cancer showed significantly higher tumor–nontumor repertoire similarity than basal-like. Tumor TCR diversity was below lymph nodes but above nontumor tissue.

The V gene end was trimmed by 1 base and the J gene end by 0 bases; junction bases not matched to a gene: 1. Germline-derived CDR1 and CDR2 are SGHRS and YFSETQ. CDR3 length: 15 residues. The TCR sequence derives from a female donor with breast cancer. Some clones in this sample may be carry-over from other donors' samples. Material for sequencing was breast tumor tissue. The rearrangement joins TRBV5-1 to TRBJ2-7, with TRBD2 matching 10 bases. The CDR3 sequence: CASSLTSGVSYEQYF. CDR3 DNA sequence: TGCGCCAGCAGCTTGACTAGCGGGGTCTCCTACGAGCAGTACTTC.